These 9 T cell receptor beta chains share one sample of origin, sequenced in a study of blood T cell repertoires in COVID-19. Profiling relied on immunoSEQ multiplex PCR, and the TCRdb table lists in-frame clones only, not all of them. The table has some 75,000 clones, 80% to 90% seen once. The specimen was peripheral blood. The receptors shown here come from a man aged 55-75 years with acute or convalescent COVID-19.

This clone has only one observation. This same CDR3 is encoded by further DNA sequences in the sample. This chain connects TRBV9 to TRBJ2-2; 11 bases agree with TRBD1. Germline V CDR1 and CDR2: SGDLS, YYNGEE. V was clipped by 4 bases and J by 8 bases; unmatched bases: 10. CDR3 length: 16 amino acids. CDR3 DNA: TGTGCCAGCAGCTTTACCGGGACAGGGGGTTTTGGGGAGCTGTTTTTT. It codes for CASSFTGTGGFGELFF. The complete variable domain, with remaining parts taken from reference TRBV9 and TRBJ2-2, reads DSGVTQTPKHLITATGQRVTLRCSPRSGDLSVYWYQQSLDQGLQFLIQYYNGEERAKGNILERFSAQQFPDLHSELNLSSLELGDSALYFCASSFTGTGGFGELFFGEGSRLTVL.

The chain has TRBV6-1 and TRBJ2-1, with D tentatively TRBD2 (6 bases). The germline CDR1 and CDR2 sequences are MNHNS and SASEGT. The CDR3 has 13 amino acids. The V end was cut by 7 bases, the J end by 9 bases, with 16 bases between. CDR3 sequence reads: CASNLRGQGEQFF. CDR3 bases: TGTGCCAGCAATTTGCGGGGCCAAGGTGAGCAGTTCTTC.

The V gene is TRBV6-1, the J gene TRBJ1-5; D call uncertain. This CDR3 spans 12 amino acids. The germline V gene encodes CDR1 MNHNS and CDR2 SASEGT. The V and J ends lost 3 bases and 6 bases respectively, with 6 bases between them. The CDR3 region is CASSDSRQPQHF. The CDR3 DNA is TGTGCCAGCAGTGACAGTCGTCAGCCCCAGCATTTT.

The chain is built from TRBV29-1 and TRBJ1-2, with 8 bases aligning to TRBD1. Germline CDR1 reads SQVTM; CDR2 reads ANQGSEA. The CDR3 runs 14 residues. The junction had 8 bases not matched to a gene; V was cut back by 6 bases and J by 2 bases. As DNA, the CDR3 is TGCAGCGTGGCCGGACAGGGCGCCAACTATGGCTACACCTTC. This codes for CSVAGQGANYGYTF.

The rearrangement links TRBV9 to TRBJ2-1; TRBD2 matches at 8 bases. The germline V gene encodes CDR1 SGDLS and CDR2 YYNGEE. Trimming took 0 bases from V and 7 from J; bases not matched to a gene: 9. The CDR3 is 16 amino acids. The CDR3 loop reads CASSVDPAGEGNEQFF. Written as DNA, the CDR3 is TGTGCCAGCAGCGTAGATCCAGCGGGAGAGGGGAATGAGCAGTTCTTC. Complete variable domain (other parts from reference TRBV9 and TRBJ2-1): DSGVTQTPKHLITATGQRVTLRCSPRSGDLSVYWYQQSLDQGLQFLIQYYNGEERAKGNILERFSAQQFPDLHSELNLSSLELGDSALYFCASSVDPAGEGNEQFFGPGTRLTVL.

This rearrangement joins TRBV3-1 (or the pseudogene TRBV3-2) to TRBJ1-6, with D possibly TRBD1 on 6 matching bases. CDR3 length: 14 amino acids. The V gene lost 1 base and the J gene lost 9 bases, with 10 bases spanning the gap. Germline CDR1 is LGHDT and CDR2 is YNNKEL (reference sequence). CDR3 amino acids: CASSQVQGSSPLHF. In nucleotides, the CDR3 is TGTGCCAGCAGCCAAGTACAGGGAAGTTCACCCCTCCACTTT.

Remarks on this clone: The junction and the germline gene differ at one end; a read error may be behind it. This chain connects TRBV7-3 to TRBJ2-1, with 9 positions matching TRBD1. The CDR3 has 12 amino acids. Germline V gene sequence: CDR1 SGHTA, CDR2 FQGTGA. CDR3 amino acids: CASSPGTGLFLF. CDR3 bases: TGTGCCAGCAGCCCCGGGACAGGGTTATTTCTCTTC.

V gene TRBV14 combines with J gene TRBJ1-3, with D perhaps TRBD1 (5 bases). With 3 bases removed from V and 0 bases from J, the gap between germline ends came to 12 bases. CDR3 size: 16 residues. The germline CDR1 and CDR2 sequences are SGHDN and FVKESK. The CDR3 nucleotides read TGTGCCAGCAGCCACGCCGGGACTTACTCTGGAAACACCATATATTTT. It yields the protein CASSHAGTYSGNTIYF.

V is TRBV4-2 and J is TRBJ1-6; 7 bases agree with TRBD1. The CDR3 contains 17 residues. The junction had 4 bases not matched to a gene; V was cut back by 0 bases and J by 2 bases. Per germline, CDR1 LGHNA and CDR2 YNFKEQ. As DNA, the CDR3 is TGTGCCAGCAGCCAAGACCCCGACAGGGCCTATAATTCACCCCTCCACTTT. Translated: CASSQDPDRAYNSPLHF.